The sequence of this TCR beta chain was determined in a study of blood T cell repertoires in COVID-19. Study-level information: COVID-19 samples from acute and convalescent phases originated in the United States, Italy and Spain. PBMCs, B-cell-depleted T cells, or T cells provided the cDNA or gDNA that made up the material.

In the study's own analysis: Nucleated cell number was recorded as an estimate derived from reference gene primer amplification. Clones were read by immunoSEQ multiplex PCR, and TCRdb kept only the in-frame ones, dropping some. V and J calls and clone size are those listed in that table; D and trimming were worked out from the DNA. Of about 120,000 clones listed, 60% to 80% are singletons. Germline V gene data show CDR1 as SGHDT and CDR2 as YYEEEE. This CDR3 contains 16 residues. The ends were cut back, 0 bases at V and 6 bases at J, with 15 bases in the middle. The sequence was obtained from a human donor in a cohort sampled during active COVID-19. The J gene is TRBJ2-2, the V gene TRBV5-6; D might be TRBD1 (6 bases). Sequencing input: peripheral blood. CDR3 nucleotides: TGTGCCAGCAGCTTGGTACCCAGGGGAGACGCCGGGGAGCTGTTTTTT. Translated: CASSLVPRGDAGELFF.